This T cell receptor (beta chain) was identified during a study of T-cell memory formation after mild COVID-19 (dated by TCRdb to the early 2020s). Background on the whole study: TCR sequence clusters from the two donors were found to be largely donor specific. In a couple of donors, T-cell clones that expanded and contracted after mild COVID-19 were followed by sequencing TCRalpha and TCRbeta repertoires longitudinally. The cohort was made up of two young adult volunteers, one female and one male, who were previously healthy. Broad study findings and their caveats: Clones that contracted from day 15 to 85 showed balanced CD4/CD8 phenotypes, whereas a second wave of clones that expanded from day 15 to 37 leaned towards CD4+. Some responding clones were detected in pre-infection memory, which suggested that pre-existing cross-reactive memory T cells had joined the SARS-CoV-2 response. SARS-CoV-2 specificity of the second-wave clones peaking on day 37 was not confirmed. The study covered only two mild cases, and larger cohorts including severe cases with pre-infection samples were considered necessary. Contracting CD4+ clones were located mainly in the CM and EM memory subsets, whereas CD8+ clones were found to be enriched in EMRA.

Ficoll-Paque density gradient centrifugation was the method used to isolate PBMCs. Sequencing instrument: Illumina NovaSeq 6000. Using 5'RACE with constant-segment primers, TCRalpha and TCRbeta cDNA libraries were constructed, with sample barcodes and unique molecular identifiers added in the process. Trizol reagent was used to extract RNA from every sample. Libraries were amplified in two PCR steps, with a second sample barcode and Illumina TruSeq adapters added in the second step. The libraries were sequenced on an Illumina NovaSeq using 2 x 150 bp paired-end reads. The original methods were these. Reads were demultiplexed and collapsed into UMI-guided consensus sequences with migec v1.2.7. Using mixcr v2.1.11, UMI consensuses were aligned to TRA and TRB V and J templates and then assembled into clonotypes. Expanded or contracted clonotypes were those called significant by both edgeR and NoisET, with noise models trained on biological replicates. For edgeR calls, a false discovery rate-adjusted p below 0.01 and a log2 fold-change threshold of 1 were applied. As an exploratory analysis of dynamics, max-normalized trajectories of the 1000 most abundant clonotypes were examined by PCA with hierarchical clustering. Separately sequenced CD4+ and CD8+ repertoires were used to assign a CD4 or CD8 phenotype to each responding clone. TCRdb trimmed the raw reads at Q25, called clones with MiXCR and kept productive beta chains. Each record represents a unique CDR3 protein, reported with the most common genes and DNA among its rows. The V and J calls and clone size are TCRdb's, not the authors'. The sample has hundreds of thousands of distinct CDR3 sequences on record, 25% to 30% of them singletons. The top ten hold approximately 15% of the sample.

In regard to this clonotype: The antigen this receptor binds is unknown. No base qualities exist here, and no much larger clone lies one base off it.

The CDR3, from cysteine to phenylalanine, totals 14 residues. The retained sequence is limited to the CDR3, 42 bases, with the frame set at the first base. V is cut by 1 base and J by 2 bases, and the space between the germline ends is 9 bases. The TCR comes from an adult woman who had mild COVID-19 (a few samples of this study predate the infection). The sample titles of this study are shuffled in the database, so cell type and time point are left out; the donor was told from shared clones. Rearrangement joined TRBV12-3 or TRBV12-4 to TRBJ2-7, with the D gene too uncertain to name. The specimen sequenced was PBMCs or a T cell subset sorted from them (not recorded which). The DNA sequence is given as TGTGCCAGCAGTTTAGGGCCGCAACCCTACGAGCAGTACTTC. Its translation reads: CASSLGPQPYEQYF.